The sequence of this T cell receptor beta chain was determined in a study of blood T cell repertoires in COVID-19. For the study at large: From the United States, Italy and Spain came samples of acute and convalescent COVID-19. T cells, B-cell-depleted T cells, or PBMCs supplied cDNA or gDNA.

Enrolled during active infection, Seattle patients were then followed longitudinally. The V end lost 5 bases, the J end lost 8 bases, and 15 bases lay between the germline ends. The germline gives CDR1 LNHDA, CDR2 SQIVND (reference sequence). The CDR3 has 13 amino acids. This clone was found once. Per the original methods: The assay estimated nucleated cells by amplifying reference gene primers. TCRdb's table, derived via immunoSEQ multiplex PCR, lists solely in-frame clones and lacks some. The D gene and trimming were derived from the DNA, and the V and J assignments and clone size from that table. The sample includes 250,000 to 350,000 clones, around nine tenths seen only once; the top ten take about 11%.

The clonotype was recovered from a woman aged 30 to 39 with COVID-19, enrolled during active disease. The chain uses TRBV19 and TRBJ1-2, with D perhaps matching TRBD1 (5 bases). The sequenced material came from peripheral blood. CDR3 sequence reads: CASSPPQGRGYTF. In DNA, the CDR3 is TGTGCCAGTAGTCCACCGCAGGGCAGGGGCTACACCTTC.